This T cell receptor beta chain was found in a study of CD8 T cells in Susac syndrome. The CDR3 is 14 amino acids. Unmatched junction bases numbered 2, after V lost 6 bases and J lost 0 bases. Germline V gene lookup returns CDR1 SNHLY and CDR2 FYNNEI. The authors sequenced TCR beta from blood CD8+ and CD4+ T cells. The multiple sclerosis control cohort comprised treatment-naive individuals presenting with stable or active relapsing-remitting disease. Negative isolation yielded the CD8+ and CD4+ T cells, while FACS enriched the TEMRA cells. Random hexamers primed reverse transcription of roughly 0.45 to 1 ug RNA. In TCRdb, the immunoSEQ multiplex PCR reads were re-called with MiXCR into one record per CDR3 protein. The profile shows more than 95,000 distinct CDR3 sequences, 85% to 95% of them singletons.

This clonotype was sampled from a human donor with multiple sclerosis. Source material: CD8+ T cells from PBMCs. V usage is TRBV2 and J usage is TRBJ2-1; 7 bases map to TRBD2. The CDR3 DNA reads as TGTGCCAGCAGAGTAGCGGGCTCCTACAATGAGCAGTTCTTC. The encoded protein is CASRVAGSYNEQFF.